This T cell receptor beta chain is drawn from a study of cytomegalovirus exposure and HLA in healthy donors. Study context: As an earlier analysis found, roughly 180 million T cells yielded over 95 million unique TCR beta sequences. From donors who were HLA-typed, an early data release held around 85 million unique TCRs.

This CDR3 has 12 amino acids. Germline-derived CDR1 and CDR2 are SEHNR and FQNEAQ (reference sequence). Trimming removed 2 bases at V and 2 bases at J, with 2 bases between. The table lists this clone with a few counts. Primers included in the PCR were 60 Vbeta and 13 Jbeta primers. This table comes from immunoSEQ multiplex PCR, and its TCRdb copy is limited to in-frame clones, with some not included. The table shows under 150,000 clones, with approximately 10% occurring only once. Healthy bone marrow donors made up the donor group. The sequence was obtained from a woman aged 40 to 55 in good health and CMV-seropositive. The chain uses TRBV7-9 and TRBJ2-3; D is unclear. The material sequenced was PBMCs. The CDR3 loop reads CASSLYTDTQYF. The CDR3 region has the DNA TGTGCCAGCAGCTTATACACAGATACGCAGTATTTT. Complete variable domain (other parts from reference TRBV7-9 and TRBJ2-3): DTGVSQNPRHKITKRGQNVTFRCDPISEHNRLYWYRQTLGQGPEFLTYFQNEAQLEKSRLLSDRFSAERPKGSFSTLEIQRTEQGDSAMYLCASSLYTDTQYFGPGTRLTVL.